This TCR beta chain was sequenced in a study of T cells in Graves' hyperthyroidism and ophthalmopathy. Criteria for exclusion of patients were uncontrolled infection, other autoimmune disease, pregnancy or lactation. Diagnosis relied on clinical symptoms, serum thyroxine and TRAb, thyroid ultrasound and orbital computed tomography. Germline CDR1 and CDR2: LNHNV and YYDKDF (reference sequence). CDR3 length: 14 amino acids. V lost 5 bases, J lost 4 bases, and 14 bases lay in between. TCR beta CDR3 sequences were amplified from RNA transcripts. An initial round of RT-PCR targeting the TCR CDR3 relied on the HTBI primer set. TCRdb ran MiXCR on the multiplex PCR reads and lists one entry per CDR3 protein. The table records hundreds of thousands of distinct CDR3 sequences, approximately 42% of them present only once.

This clonotype originated in an adult man with Graves' disease, either hyperthyroidism or ophthalmopathy (not recorded which). V and J are TRBV15 and TRBJ1-2, with D uncertain. The specimen was peripheral blood or thyroid tissue (not recorded which). CDR3 nucleotides: TGTGCCACCAGCGGGGATGAGGCTACCTATGGCTACACCTTC. It specifies CATSGDEATYGYTF.